The 31 T cell receptor beta chains below all came from one sample that was sequenced in a study of blood T cell repertoires in COVID-19. Sequencing used immunoSEQ multiplex PCR; TCRdb keeps in-frame clones, though not all of them. The sample holds approximately 250,000 clones, over 75% seen once. The specimen was peripheral blood. The receptors here all came from a human donor in a cohort sampled during active COVID-19.

J is TRBJ1-1 and V is TRBV28; 12 bases fit TRBD1. CDR3 size: 14 residues. V lost 6 bases to trimming and J lost 5 bases; unmatched junction nucleotides: 4. Germline V lookup: CDR1 MDHEN, CDR2 SYDVKM. CDR3 nucleotide sequence: TGTGCCAGCAGATCGGGACAGGGGGCGACTGAAGCTTTCTTT. As protein: CASRSGQGATEAFF.

This rearrangement joins TRBV3-1 (or the pseudogene TRBV3-2) to TRBJ2-7; the D gene is possibly TRBD1 (5 bases). The germline CDR1 and CDR2 sequences are LGHDT and YNNKEL (reference sequence). The V end was cut by 4 bases, the J end by 4 bases, with 5 bases between. The CDR3 loop spans 11 amino acids. CDR3 in amino acids: CASSRTYEQYF. The DNA of the CDR3 is TGTGCCAGCAGCCGGACATACGAGCAGTACTTC.

The rearrangement uses TRBV18 and TRBJ2-2, with no clear D. This CDR3 has 16 residues. V was trimmed by 3 bases and J by 2 bases, leaving 13 bases between them. Germline CDR1 and CDR2: KGHSH and LQKENI. This CDR3 reads CASSPPNSLNTGELFF. The DNA of the CDR3 is TGTGCCAGCTCACCTCCAAACAGCCTCAACACCGGGGAGCTGTTTTTT. The entire variable domain, with the rest obtained from reference TRBV18 and TRBJ2-2, is as follows: NAGVMQNPRHLVRRRGQEARLRCSPMKGHSHVYWYRQLPEEGLKFMVYLQKENIIDESGMPKERFSAEFPKEGPSILRIQQVVRGDSAAYFCASSPPNSLNTGELFFGEGSRLTVL.

This clone was found a few times. The rearrangement links TRBV7-2 to TRBJ1-1, with D possibly being TRBD1 (5 bases). V lost 2 bases and J 6 bases, leaving 16 bases between the germline ends. This CDR3 contains 15 residues. The germline V gene encodes CDR1 SGHTA and CDR2 FQGNSA. The CDR3 DNA follows: TGTGCCAGCAGCTTATCCCCAGGGTGGAGTGCTGAAGCTTTCTTT. The encoded protein is CASSLSPGWSAEAFF.

V and J are TRBV3-1 (or the pseudogene TRBV3-2) and TRBJ2-1; 9 positions match TRBD2. The V and J ends lost 1 base and 4 bases, in that order; junction bases with no gene match: 2. The CDR3 length is 15 residues. CDR1 LGHDT and CDR2 YNNKEL come from the germline V gene (reference sequence). The CDR3 DNA sequence: TGTGCCAGCAGCCAAGTTAGCGGGGGATACAATGAGCAGTTCTTC. Its protein is CASSQVSGGYNEQFF.

The chain uses TRBV19 and TRBJ2-3; D may be TRBD1 (6 bases). The CDR3 is made up of 14 amino acids. V was pared by 6 bases and J by 2 bases, with 12 bases between. The germline CDR1 and CDR2 sequences are LNHDA and SQIVND (reference sequence). DNA for the CDR3: TGTGCCAGTAGAACAGGGCATTTCACAGATACGCAGTATTTT. Its translation is CASRTGHFTDTQYF.

The chain couples TRBV4-1 to TRBJ2-4; the D gene is possibly TRBD2 (5 bases). V was cut by 5 bases and J by 6 bases, with 14 bases left in between. The CDR3 is 14 residues long. The germline gives CDR1 MGHRA, CDR2 YSYEKL. CDR3 sequence (DNA): TGCGCCAGCAGCGCAAGAGGGAGCTTAAACATTCAGTACTTC. Translated: CASSARGSLNIQYF.

This sequence joins TRBV18 and TRBJ1-4; TRBD1 agrees at 7 bases. This CDR3 comprises 16 residues. Germline trimming cut 2 bases from V and 7 bases from J; bases unmatched to any gene: 10. The germline CDR1 and CDR2 sequences are KGHSH and LQKENI. In nucleotides, the CDR3 is TGTGCCAGCTCACCAACCCCCGGGCAGGGGGGTGAAAAACTGTTTTTT. Amino acid sequence: CASSPTPGQGGEKLFF.

This chain joins TRBV20-1 and TRBJ2-7; 7 bases match TRBD2. Germline lookup yields CDR1 DFQATT and CDR2 SNEGSKA (reference sequence). This CDR3 spans 14 amino acids. V lost 3 bases to trimming and J lost 2 bases; unmatched junction nucleotides: 7. CDR3 residues: CSASLSGDPYEQYF. DNA for the CDR3: TGCAGTGCTAGTCTCAGCGGGGACCCCTACGAGCAGTACTTC.

This chain uses TRBV29-1 with TRBJ1-1, with a possible D match to TRBD1 (6 bases). The ends were cut back, 7 bases at V and 10 bases at J, with 22 bases in the middle. This CDR3 comprises 13 residues. Germline V gene lookup returns CDR1 SQVTM and CDR2 ANQGSEA. CDR3: CSGIQGVVGRAFF. The CDR3 DNA sequence: TGCAGCGGTATACAGGGTGTTGTCGGAAGAGCTTTCTTT.

V is TRBV7-7 and J is TRBJ2-5; TRBD1 agrees at 7 bases. Looked up from germline, CDR1 is SSHAT and CDR2 is FNYEAQ (reference sequence). The CDR3 extends over 14 amino acids. The CDR3 is CATASGQQRETQYF. CDR3 nucleotides: TGTGCTACGGCCTCGGGACAGCAAAGAGAGACCCAGTACTTC.

The rearrangement joins TRBV6-5 to TRBJ2-5, with 9 nucleotides matching TRBD2. The CDR3 extends over 15 amino acids. CDR1 is MNHEY, CDR2 SVGAGI, per germline. After removal of 5 bases from V and 3 bases from J, the junction contained 7 bases not matched to a gene. This chain's CDR3 is CASSPIAGAKETQYF. DNA of the CDR3: TGTGCCAGCAGTCCCATAGCGGGGGCGAAAGAGACCCAGTACTTC.

A few counts support this clone. This sequence joins TRBV19 and TRBJ2-1; 10 bases line up with TRBD1. The germline V gene has CDR1 LNHDA and CDR2 SQIVND (reference sequence). The CDR3 consists of 14 residues. The junction had 7 bases not matched to a gene; V was cut back by 6 bases and J by 8 bases. CDR3 sequence reads: CASRKTGGMYEQFF. The CDR3 DNA reads as TGTGCCAGTAGGAAGACAGGGGGCATGTATGAGCAGTTCTTC. The variable domain in full, with the rest retrieved from reference TRBV19 and TRBJ2-1, is DGGITQSPKYLFRKEGQNVTLSCEQNLNHDAMYWYRQDPGQGLRLIYYSQIVNDFQKGDIAEGYSVSREKKESFPLTVTSAQKNPTAFYLCASRKTGGMYEQFFGPGTRLTVL.

This clone was counted ten times or more. V gene TRBV2 combines with J gene TRBJ1-5; the match to TRBD1 covers 8 bases. The length of the CDR3 is 14 residues. V dropped 5 bases and J dropped 4; count of bases not matched to a gene: 4. CDR1 SNHLY and CDR2 FYNNEI come from the germline V gene. CDR3 bases: TGTGCCAGCAGTTCCAGGGACAGGAATCAGCCCCAGCATTTT. This codes for CASSSRDRNQPQHF.

The J gene is TRBJ2-2, the V gene TRBV4-2; no firm D call. The CDR3 contains 14 residues. The V gene's germline CDR1 is LGHNA and CDR2 YNFKEQ. V lost 0 bases to trimming and J lost 0 bases, with 2 bases between them. The CDR3 region has the DNA TGTGCCAGCAGCCAAGACTCGAACACCGGGGAGCTGTTTTTT. Its translation is CASSQDSNTGELFF.

This clone was seen a single time. The rearrangement joins TRBV12-1 to TRBJ2-5; the DNA was not used to check the table's D call, TRBD2. TRBV12-1 is designated a pseudogene. The CDR3 is made up of 14 amino acids. The CDR3 DNA reads as TGTGCCAGCAGCCTGAAGAGGGAGAGGGAGACCCAGTACTTC. Translated, it gives CASSLKRERETQYF.

The V and J genes are TRBV5-1 and TRBJ1-1; 8 bases are shared with TRBD1. With V trimmed by 2 bases and J by 3 bases, 9 bases remained unmatched. Germline CDR1 is SGHRS and CDR2 is YFSETQ. The CDR3 runs 16 residues. This CDR3 reads CASSFGRGLRDTEAFF. The CDR3 DNA follows: TGCGCCAGCAGCTTCGGCAGGGGGCTCAGGGACACTGAAGCTTTCTTT.

The chain recombines TRBV30 with TRBJ2-7; 13 nucleotides line up with TRBD2. The germline CDR1 and CDR2 sequences are GTSNPN and SVGIG (reference sequence). The length of the CDR3 is 15 residues. V was clipped by 2 bases and J by 5 bases; unmatched bases: 6. CDR3 loop: CAWSSTSGRAHEQYF. CDR3 bases: TGTGCCTGGAGTTCCACTAGCGGGAGGGCCCACGAGCAGTACTTC.

V and J are TRBV18 and TRBJ2-7, with TRBD2 matching 7 bases. J was trimmed by 0 bases and V by 4 bases; bases with no gene match: 3. The CDR3 totals 14 residues. CDR1 is KGHSH and CDR2 is LQKENI in the germline V gene. The CDR3 protein is CASSRGTNSYEQYF. DNA of the CDR3: TGTGCCAGCTCACGAGGGACTAACTCCTACGAGCAGTACTTC.

The chain links TRBV3-1 (or the pseudogene TRBV3-2) to TRBJ1-2, with 10 bases aligning to TRBD1. V shed 5 bases, J shed 4 bases, and the junction held 7 bases outside the gene matches. The CDR3 contains 15 residues. CDR1 and CDR2 (germline): LGHDT, YNNKEL (reference sequence). CDR3 coding DNA: TGTGCCAGCAGCTTCCGGGACAGGGGTTCCTATGGCTACACCTTC. Amino acid sequence: CASSFRDRGSYGYTF.

For this clone: One junction end disagrees with the germline gene, perhaps due to a read error. The V gene is TRBV28, the J gene TRBJ1-2, with D possibly TRBD1 on 5 matching bases. Germline CDR1 is MDHEN and CDR2 is SYDVKM. The CDR3 sequence is 15 residues long. CDR3 DNA sequence: TGTGCCAGCAGCAAAAGTTGGGGTCTGATTTTACGGGGGTTCTTC. Encoded protein: CASSKSWGLILRGFF.

This chain joins TRBV7-9 and TRBJ2-2; 9 bases map to TRBD2. CDR3 length: 16 amino acids. The V and J ends lost 4 bases and 2 bases, in that order; junction bases with no gene match: 5. The germline gives CDR1 SEHNR, CDR2 FQNEAQ (reference sequence). The CDR3 bases are TGTGCCAGCAGCTGGACGGGACTAGCAAACACCGGGGAGCTGTTTTTT. Encoded protein: CASSWTGLANTGELFF.

The chain recombines TRBV5-1 with TRBJ2-7, with TRBD2 matching over 9 bases. Germline loops: CDR1 SGHRS, CDR2 YFSETQ. This CDR3 is 14 amino acids long. Trimming removed 7 bases from V and 6 bases from J; junction bases left unmatched: 11. The CDR3 nucleotides read TGCGCCAGCGGATCGGGACTAGCCTCTGGCGAGCAGTACTTC. Amino acid sequence: CASGSGLASGEQYF.

V gene TRBV19 combines with J gene TRBJ2-7, with TRBD1 as a possible D gene (6 bases). Germline CDR1 reads LNHDA; CDR2 reads SQIVND (reference sequence). V lost 4 bases and J 2 bases, leaving 9 bases between the germline ends. This CDR3 has 13 amino acids. The CDR3 spells CASSTGATYEQYF. The CDR3 DNA is TGTGCCAGTAGTACAGGGGCGACCTACGAGCAGTACTTC.

The chain is built from TRBV20-1 and TRBJ1-5, with a weak D call TRBD1 (5 bases). Germline values: CDR1 DFQATT, CDR2 SNEGSKA (reference sequence). Trimming left V 3 bases short and J 6 bases short, with 9 bases between. There are 12 residues in the CDR3. The CDR3 DNA is TGCAGTGCTAGTGGGGGGGGTCAGCCCCAGCATTTT. This gives the protein CSASGGGQPQHF.

About this clone itself: Other DNA sequences in this specimen translate into the identical CDR3. This chain joins TRBV15 and TRBJ2-7, with D hard to call. CDR3 length equals 14 residues. V lost 1 base, J lost 0 bases, and 7 bases lay in between. Germline V gives CDR1 LNHNV, CDR2 YYDKDF (reference sequence). The CDR3 nucleotides are TGTGCCACCAGCAGAGTCGGCGGCTCCTACGAGCAGTACTTC. Translating it yields CATSRVGGSYEQYF.

Here the CDR3 reads CASSFGGQAGNTIYF. DNA of the CDR3: TGCGCCAGCAGCTTCGGGGGGCAGGCTGGAAACACCATATATTTT. The V gene is TRBV5-1, the J gene TRBJ1-3, with a weak D call TRBD1 (6 bases). This CDR3 is 15 amino acids long. The germline V gene encodes CDR1 SGHRS and CDR2 YFSETQ. Trimming took 2 bases from V and 2 from J, leaving 11 bases between them.

V gene TRBV11-1 combines with J gene TRBJ2-2; D unclear. Germline values: CDR1 SGHAT, CDR2 FQDESV (reference sequence). V shed 5 bases and J shed 5 bases, with 15 bases lying between them. The CDR3 length is 15 residues. The CDR3 DNA sequence: TGTGCCAGCAGCACTCCCACCAGGCGTACCGGGGAGCTGTTTTTT. Protein sequence: CASSTPTRRTGELFF.

The genes are TRBV10-3 and TRBJ1-2, with 9 bases fitting TRBD1. Unmatched junction bases numbered 8, after V lost 4 bases and J lost 8 bases. The CDR3 totals 14 residues. Germline CDR1 reads ENHRY; CDR2 reads SYGVKD. The CDR3 DNA follows: TGTGCCATCAGTGTTGGGACAGGGCCCGGAGGCTACACCTTC. The encoded protein is CAISVGTGPGGYTF.

Here the CDR3 reads CATQRGVNEQFF. CDR3 sequence (DNA): TGTGCCACCCAGCGGGGCGTCAATGAGCAGTTCTTC. The rearrangement uses TRBV28 and TRBJ2-1; 7 nucleotides agree with TRBD2. The length of the CDR3 is 12 residues. The V and J ends lost 10 bases and 6 bases, in that order; junction bases with no gene match: 6. The germline V gene encodes CDR1 MDHEN and CDR2 SYDVKM.

The J gene is TRBJ1-6, the V gene TRBV6-6; the D is unclear. CDR3 length: 14 amino acids. The germline gives CDR1 MNHNY, CDR2 SVGAGI (reference sequence). Trimming cost V 11 bases and J 11 bases, with 22 bases left between them. CDR3 sequence reads: CASLDDYLATPLHF. CDR3 sequence (DNA): TGTGCCTCTCTGGACGACTACTTAGCTACACCCCTCCACTTT.